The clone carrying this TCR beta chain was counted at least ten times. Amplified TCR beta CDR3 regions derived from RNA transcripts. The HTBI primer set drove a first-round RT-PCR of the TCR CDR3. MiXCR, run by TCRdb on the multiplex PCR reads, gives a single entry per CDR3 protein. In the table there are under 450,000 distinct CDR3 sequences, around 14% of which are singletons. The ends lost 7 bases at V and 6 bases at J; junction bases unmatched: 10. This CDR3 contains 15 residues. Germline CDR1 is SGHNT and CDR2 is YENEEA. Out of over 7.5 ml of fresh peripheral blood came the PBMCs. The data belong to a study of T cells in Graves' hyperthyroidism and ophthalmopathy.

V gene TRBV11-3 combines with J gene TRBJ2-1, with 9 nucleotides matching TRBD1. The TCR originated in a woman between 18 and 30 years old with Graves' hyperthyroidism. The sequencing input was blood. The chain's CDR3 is CASTSRDRVVNEQFF. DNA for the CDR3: TGTGCCAGCACGTCCAGGGACAGGGTTGTCAATGAGCAGTTCTTC.